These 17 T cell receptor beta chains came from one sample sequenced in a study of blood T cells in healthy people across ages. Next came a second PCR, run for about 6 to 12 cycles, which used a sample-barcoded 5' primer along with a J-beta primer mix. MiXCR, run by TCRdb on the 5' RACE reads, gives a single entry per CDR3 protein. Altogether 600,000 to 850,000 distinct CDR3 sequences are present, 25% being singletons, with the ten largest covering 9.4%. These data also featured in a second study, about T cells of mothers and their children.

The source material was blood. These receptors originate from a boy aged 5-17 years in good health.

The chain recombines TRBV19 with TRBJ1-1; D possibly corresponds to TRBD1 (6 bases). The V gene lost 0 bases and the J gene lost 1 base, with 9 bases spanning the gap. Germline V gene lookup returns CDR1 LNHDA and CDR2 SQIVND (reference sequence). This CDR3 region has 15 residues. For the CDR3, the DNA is TGTGCCAGTAGTATAGAGGACAGACCGAACACTGAAGCTTTCTTT. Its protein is CASSIEDRPNTEAFF.

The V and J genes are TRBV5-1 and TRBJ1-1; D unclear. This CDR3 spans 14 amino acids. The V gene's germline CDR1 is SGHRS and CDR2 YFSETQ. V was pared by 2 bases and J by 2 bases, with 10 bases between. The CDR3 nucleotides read TGCGCCAGCAGCTTAGCAGAGATTAACACTGAAGCTTTCTTT. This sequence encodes CASSLAEINTEAFF.

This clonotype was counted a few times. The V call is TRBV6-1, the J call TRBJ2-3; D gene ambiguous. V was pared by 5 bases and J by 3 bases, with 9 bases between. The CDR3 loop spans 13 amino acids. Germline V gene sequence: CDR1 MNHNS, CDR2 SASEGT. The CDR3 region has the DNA TGTGCCAGCAGTACTCACCCTACAGATACGCAGTATTTT. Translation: CASSTHPTDTQYF.

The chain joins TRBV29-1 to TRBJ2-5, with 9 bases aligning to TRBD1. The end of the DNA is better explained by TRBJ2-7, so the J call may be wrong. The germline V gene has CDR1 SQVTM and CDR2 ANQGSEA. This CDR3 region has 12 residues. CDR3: CSSRDRAYEQYF. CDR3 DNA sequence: TGCAGCTCCCGGGACAGGGCTTACGAGCAGTACTTC.

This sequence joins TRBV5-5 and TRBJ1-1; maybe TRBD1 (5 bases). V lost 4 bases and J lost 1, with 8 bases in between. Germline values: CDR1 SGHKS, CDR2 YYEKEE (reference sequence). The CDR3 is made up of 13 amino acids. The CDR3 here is CASSTGPNTEAFF. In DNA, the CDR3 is TGTGCCAGCAGCACGGGGCCGAACACTGAAGCTTTCTTT.

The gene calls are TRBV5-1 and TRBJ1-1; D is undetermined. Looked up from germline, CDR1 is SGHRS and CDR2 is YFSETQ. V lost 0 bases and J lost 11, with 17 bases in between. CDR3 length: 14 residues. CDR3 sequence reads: CASSLALSEGRAFF. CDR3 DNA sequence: TGCGCCAGCAGCTTGGCTTTGTCCGAAGGGAGGGCTTTCTTT.

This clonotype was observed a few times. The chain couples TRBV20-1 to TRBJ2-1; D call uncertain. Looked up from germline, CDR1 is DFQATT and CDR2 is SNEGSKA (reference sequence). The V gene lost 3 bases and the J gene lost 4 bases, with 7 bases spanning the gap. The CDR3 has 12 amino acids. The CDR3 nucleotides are TGCAGTGCTAGTAAGACTTACAATGAGCAGTTCTTC. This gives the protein CSASKTYNEQFF.

CDR3 protein: CASSPSGRGTNGYTF. CDR3 bases: TGTGCCAGCTCACCGTCCGGCAGGGGGACCAATGGCTACACCTTC. The rearrangement links TRBV18 to TRBJ1-2, with 7 bases that match TRBD1. The CDR3 extends over 15 amino acids. Germline V gene data show CDR1 as KGHSH and CDR2 as LQKENI. The J segment lost 6 bases and the V segment lost 3 bases, leaving 10 bases of the junction unmatched.

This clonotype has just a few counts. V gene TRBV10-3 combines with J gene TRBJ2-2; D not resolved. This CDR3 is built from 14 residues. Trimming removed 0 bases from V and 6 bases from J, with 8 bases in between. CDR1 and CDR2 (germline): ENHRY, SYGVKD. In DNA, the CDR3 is TGTGCCATCAGTGAGTCGAAAGAGGCCGGGGAGCTGTTTTTT. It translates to CAISESKEAGELFF.

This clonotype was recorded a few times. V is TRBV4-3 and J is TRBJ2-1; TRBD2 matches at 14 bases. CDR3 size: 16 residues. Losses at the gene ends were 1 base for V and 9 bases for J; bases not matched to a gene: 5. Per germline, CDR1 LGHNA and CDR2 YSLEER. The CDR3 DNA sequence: TGCGCCAGCAGCCAAGGGGGACTAGCGGGGGCGGGTGAGCAGTTCTTC. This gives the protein CASSQGGLAGAGEQFF.

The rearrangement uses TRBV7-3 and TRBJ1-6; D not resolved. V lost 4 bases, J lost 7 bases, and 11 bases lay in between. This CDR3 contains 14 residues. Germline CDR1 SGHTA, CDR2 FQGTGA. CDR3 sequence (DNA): TGTGCCAGCAGCTATTGGGCAGAAAATTCACCCCTCCACTTT. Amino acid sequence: CASSYWAENSPLHF.

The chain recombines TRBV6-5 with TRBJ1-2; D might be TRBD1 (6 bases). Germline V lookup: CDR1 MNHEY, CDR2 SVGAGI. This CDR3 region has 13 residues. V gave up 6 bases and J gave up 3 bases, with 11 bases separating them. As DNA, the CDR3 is TGTGCCAGCAGCCGGCGGACAGACTATGGCTACACCTTC. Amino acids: CASSRRTDYGYTF.

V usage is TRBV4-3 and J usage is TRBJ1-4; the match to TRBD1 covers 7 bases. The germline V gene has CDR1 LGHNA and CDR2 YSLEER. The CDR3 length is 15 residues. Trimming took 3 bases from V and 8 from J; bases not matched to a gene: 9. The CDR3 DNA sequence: TGCGCCAGCAGCCAGGTCGACAGGGTTGGCGAAAAACTGTTTTTT. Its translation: CASSQVDRVGEKLFF.

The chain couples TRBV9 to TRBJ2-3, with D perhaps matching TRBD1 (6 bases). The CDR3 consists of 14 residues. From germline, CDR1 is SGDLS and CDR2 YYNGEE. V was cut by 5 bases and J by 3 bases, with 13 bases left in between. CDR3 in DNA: TGTGCCAGCAGTTCACAGGGTACAACAGATACGCAGTATTTT. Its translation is CASSSQGTTDTQYF.

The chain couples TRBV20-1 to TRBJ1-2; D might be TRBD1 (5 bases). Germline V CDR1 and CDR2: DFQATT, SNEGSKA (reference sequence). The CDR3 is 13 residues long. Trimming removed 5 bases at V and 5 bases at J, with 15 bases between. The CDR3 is CSAARDGTYGYTF. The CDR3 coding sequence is TGCAGTGCTGCCCGGGACGGAACTTATGGCTACACCTTC.

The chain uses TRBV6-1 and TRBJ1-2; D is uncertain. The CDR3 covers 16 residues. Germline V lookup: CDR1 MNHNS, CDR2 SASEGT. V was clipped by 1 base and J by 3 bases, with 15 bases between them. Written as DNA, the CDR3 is TGTGCCAGCAGTGAAGTTCTCTGGGGAGCCTACTATGGCTACACCTTC. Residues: CASSEVLWGAYYGYTF.

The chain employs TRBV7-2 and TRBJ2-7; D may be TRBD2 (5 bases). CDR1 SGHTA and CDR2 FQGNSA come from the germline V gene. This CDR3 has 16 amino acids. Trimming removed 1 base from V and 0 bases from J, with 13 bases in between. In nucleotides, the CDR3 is TGTGCCAGCAGCTTAGGGTCGGCGGACTCCTCCTACGAGCAGTACTTC. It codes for CASSLGSADSSYEQYF.